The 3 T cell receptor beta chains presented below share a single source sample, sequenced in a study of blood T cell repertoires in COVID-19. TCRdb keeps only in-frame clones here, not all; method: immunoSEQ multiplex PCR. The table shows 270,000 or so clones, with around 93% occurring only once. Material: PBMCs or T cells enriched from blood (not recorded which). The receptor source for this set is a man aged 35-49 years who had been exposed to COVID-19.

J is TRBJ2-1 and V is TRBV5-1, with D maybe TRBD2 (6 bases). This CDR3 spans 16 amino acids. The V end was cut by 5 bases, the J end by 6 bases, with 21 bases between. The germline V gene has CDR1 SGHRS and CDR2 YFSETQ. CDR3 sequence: CASSPEDYLGPNEQFF. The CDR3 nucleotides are TGCGCCAGCAGTCCAGAGGACTACCTGGGCCCCAATGAGCAGTTCTTC.

The CDR3 sequence is CAISQQGALSTGELFF. The CDR3 nucleotides read TGTGCCATCAGCCAACAGGGGGCGTTAAGCACCGGGGAGCTGTTTTTT. The chain is built from TRBV10-3 and TRBJ2-2, with TRBD1 identical over 9 bases. The V and J ends lost 6 bases and 4 bases, in that order; junction bases with no gene match: 9. Germline values: CDR1 ENHRY, CDR2 SYGVKD. This CDR3 comprises 16 residues.

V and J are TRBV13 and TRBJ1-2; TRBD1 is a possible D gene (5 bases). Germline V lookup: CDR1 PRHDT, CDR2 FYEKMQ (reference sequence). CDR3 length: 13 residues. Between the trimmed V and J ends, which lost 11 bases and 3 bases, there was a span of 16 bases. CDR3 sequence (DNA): TGTGCCTGCTCGCAGGGTGAGGACTATGGCTACACCTTC. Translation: CACSQGEDYGYTF. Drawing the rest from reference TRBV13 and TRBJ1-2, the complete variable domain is AAGVIQSPRHLIKEKRETATLKCYPIPRHDTVYWYQQGPGQDPQFLISFYEKMQSDKGSIPDRFSAQQFSDYHSELNMSSLELGDSALYFCACSQGEDYGYTFGSGTRLTVV.